The 20 T cell receptor beta chains in this list originate from one sample, sequenced in a study of technical replicates of blood from a few donors. Some clones are missing from TCRdb's copy, which holds only in-frame ones; the method was immunoSEQ multiplex PCR. This table has approximately 50,000 clones, about 96% appearing once. Material: T cells isolated from PBMCs. Receptors were obtained from a human donor in good health.

The CDR3 DNA reads as TGTGCCAGCAGCGTAGTGGGACTAGCGGGAAATGAGCAGTTCTTC. Translation: CASSVVGLAGNEQFF. The chain carries TRBV9 and TRBJ2-1, with 13 bases identical to TRBD2. Germline loops: CDR1 SGDLS, CDR2 YYNGEE. The CDR3 totals 15 residues. Germline trimming cut 0 bases from V and 7 bases from J; bases unmatched to any gene: 1.

V is TRBV27 and J is TRBJ1-2; 10 bases fit TRBD1. V was pared by 7 bases and J by 3 bases, with 26 bases of the junction left unmatched. The CDR3 has 21 residues. CDR1 and CDR2 from the germline V gene are MNHEY and SMNVEV (reference sequence). CDR3 DNA sequence: TGTGCCAGCACCCCGGGAGGACTCCGGGACAGGGGATTTAGAGAGGACTATGGCTACACCTTC. Its protein is CASTPGGLRDRGFREDYGYTF.

For this clone: This CDR3 fails to terminate in the conserved phenylalanine or tryptophan, so it likely reflects a read error. Because the CDR3's place on the DNA is in doubt, the DNA is left out and the CDR3 is given as listed by TCRdb. The chain couples TRBV28 to TRBJ1-1; the table gives TRBD1 as D, unverified against the DNA. Germline lookup yields CDR1 MDHEN and CDR2 SYDVKM. The CDR3 spans 8 amino acids, including both terminal residues. CDR3 in amino acids: CASSLQGL.

The chain employs TRBV13 and TRBJ2-2, with 9 bases matching TRBD2. The ends lost 5 bases at V and 6 bases at J; junction bases unmatched: 13. Germline loops: CDR1 PRHDT, CDR2 FYEKMQ (reference sequence). The CDR3 extends over 17 amino acids. The CDR3 loop is CASSQRLAGVFSGELFF. CDR3 nucleotides: TGTGCCAGCAGCCAGAGATTAGCGGGAGTATTCTCCGGGGAGCTGTTTTTT.

A word on this clone: One junction end disagrees with the germline gene, perhaps due to a read error. The chain carries TRBV5-4 and TRBJ2-3; tentatively, D is TRBD2 (6 bases). Germline V CDR1 and CDR2: SGHNT, YYREEE (reference sequence). The CDR3 has 16 amino acids. The CDR3 spells CASSLGLPESTDTQYF. CDR3 nucleotide sequence: TGTGCCAGCAGTTTGGGACTTCCTGAGTCCACAGATACGCAGTATTTT.

This CDR3 is CASSQELSGSYEQYF. The CDR3 bases are TGCGCCAGCAGCCAAGAACTGAGCGGGAGTTACGAGCAGTACTTC. The chain employs TRBV4-1 and TRBJ2-7, with 8 bases matching TRBD2. The V gene end was trimmed by 0 bases and the J gene end by 4 bases; junction bases not matched to a gene: 5. The CDR3 covers 15 residues. Germline V gene data show CDR1 as MGHRA and CDR2 as YSYEKL.

The gene calls are TRBV5-1 and TRBJ2-2; tentatively, D is TRBD1 (6 bases). Germline CDR1 and CDR2: SGHRS and YFSETQ. The V end was cut by 7 bases, the J end by 2 bases, with 15 bases between. The CDR3 is made up of 15 amino acids. The CDR3 sequence is CASGPGTPNTGELFF. The CDR3 coding sequence is TGCGCCAGCGGACCCGGGACACCAAACACCGGGGAGCTGTTTTTT.

This clone appeared a single time. V usage is TRBV6-5 and J usage is TRBJ2-7, with 11 bases lining up with TRBD2. The V gene's germline CDR1 is MNHEY and CDR2 SVGAGI. The J segment lost 2 bases and the V segment lost 2 bases, leaving 5 bases of the junction unmatched. This CDR3 has 16 amino acids. In DNA form, the CDR3 reads TGTGCCAGCAGTTACCATGGGACTAGCGGAACCTACGAGCAGTACTTC. It encodes CASSYHGTSGTYEQYF.

The chain carries TRBV7-2 and TRBJ2-3; TRBD2 matches 14 bases. The CDR3 totals 17 residues. Germline V gives CDR1 SGHTA, CDR2 FQGNSA. Losses at the gene ends were 7 bases for V and 3 bases for J; bases not matched to a gene: 9. CDR3: CASTLGLAGVGTDTQYF. The CDR3 bases are TGTGCCAGCACCCTGGGACTAGCGGGAGTGGGAACAGATACGCAGTATTTT.

This chain uses TRBV7-2 with TRBJ2-2; TRBD1 agrees at 11 bases. Germline V gene data show CDR1 as SGHTA and CDR2 as FQGNSA. The CDR3 covers 14 residues. Trimming removed 5 bases from V and 6 bases from J; junction bases left unmatched: 2. The CDR3 DNA reads as TGTGCCAGCAGCCGGGGACAGGGGGCCGGGGAGCTGTTTTTT. Its translation is CASSRGQGAGELFF.

J is TRBJ1-2 and V is TRBV10-3, with D unclear. The germline V and J ends were trimmed by 2 bases and 4 bases, with 5 bases remaining between them. Germline-derived CDR1 and CDR2 are ENHRY and SYGVKD. The CDR3 loop spans 12 amino acids. For the CDR3, the DNA is TGTGCCATCAGTGAGGGTAGCTATGGCTACACCTTC. Translating it yields CAISEGSYGYTF.

This chain uses TRBV7-9 with TRBJ2-1; 10 nucleotides agree with TRBD1. The CDR3 loop spans 11 amino acids. The ends lost 5 bases at V and 16 bases at J; junction bases unmatched: 5. Germline CDR1 is SEHNR and CDR2 is FQNEAQ (reference sequence). Written as DNA, the CDR3 is TGTGCCAGCAGCCCAGGACAGGGGGACTTCTTC. The encoded protein is CASSPGQGDFF. Supplemented by reference TRBV7-9 and TRBJ2-1, the full variable domain reads DTGVSQNPRHKITKRGQNVTFRCDPISEHNRLYWYRQTLGQGPEFLTYFQNEAQLEKSRLLSDRFSAERPKGSFSTLEIQRTEQGDSAMYLCASSPGQGDFFGPGTRLTVL.

The chain recombines TRBV30 with TRBJ1-2; TRBD1 agrees at 8 bases. Germline values: CDR1 GTSNPN, CDR2 SVGIG (reference sequence). The CDR3 contains 14 residues. Germline trimming cut 4 bases from V and 9 bases from J; bases unmatched to any gene: 13. In DNA, the CDR3 is TGTGCCTGGACGTACTCGACAGGGGAGGGAAGCTACACCTTC. Translating gives CAWTYSTGEGSYTF. Variable domain in full (rest from reference TRBV30 and TRBJ1-2): SQTIHQWPATLVQPVGSPLSLECTVEGTSNPNLYWYRQAAGRGLQLLFYSVGIGQISSEVPQNLSASRPQDRQFILSSKKLLLSDSGFYLCAWTYSTGEGSYTFGSGTRLTVV.

This chain uses TRBV5-6 with TRBJ1-1; no firm D call. Germline-derived CDR1 and CDR2 are SGHDT and YYEEEE. The CDR3 sequence is 12 residues long. Deletions cut 1 base from V and 7 bases from J, with 8 bases between. For the CDR3, the DNA is TGTGCCAGCAGCTTGATTGAGTTTGAAGCTTTCTTT. It encodes CASSLIEFEAFF.

The chain joins TRBV12-5 to TRBJ2-3; TRBD2 agrees at 14 bases. Trimming cost V 7 bases and J 8 bases; bases outside gene matches: 5. Germline V gives CDR1 LGHNT, CDR2 FRNRAP. The CDR3 length is 14 residues. The CDR3 region is CASETGTSGSTQYF. The CDR3 DNA follows: TGTGCTAGTGAAACCGGGACTAGCGGGAGTACGCAGTATTTT. The variable domain in full, with the rest retrieved from reference TRBV12-5 and TRBJ2-3, is DARVTQTPRHKVTEMGQEVTMRCQPILGHNTVFWYRQTMMQGLELLAYFRNRAPLDDSGMPKDRFSAEMPDATLATLKIQPSEPRDSAVYFCASETGTSGSTQYFGPGTRLTVL.

The rearrangement joins TRBV28 to TRBJ2-7, with D tentatively TRBD2 (6 bases). CDR3 size: 16 residues. Germline loops: CDR1 MDHEN, CDR2 SYDVKM. Trimming shortened V by 1 base and J by 7 bases, and 20 bases separated the two germline ends. CDR3 amino acids: CASSLLGGGLSGEQYF. The CDR3 bases are TGTGCCAGCAGTTTATTGGGGGGAGGATTGTCGGGAGAGCAGTACTTC.

The chain recombines TRBV2 with TRBJ2-5; no reliable D call. This CDR3 is built from 11 residues. The V and J ends lost 4 bases and 5 bases respectively, with 5 bases between them. The germline CDR1 and CDR2 sequences are SNHLY and FYNNEI. CDR3 nucleotides: TGTGCCAGCAGTGTACAGGAGACCCAGTACTTC. It yields the protein CASSVQETQYF. The full variable domain, in which reference TRBV2 and TRBJ2-5 provide the parts outside the CDR3, is EPEVTQTPSHQVTQMGQEVILRCVPISNHLYFYWYRQILGQKVEFLVSFYNNEISEKSEIFDDQFSVERPDGSNFTLKIRSTKLEDSAMYFCASSVQETQYFGPGTRLLVL.

This rearrangement joins TRBV9 to TRBJ1-2, with D tentatively TRBD1 (5 bases). V lost 0 bases and J 8 bases, leaving 23 bases between the germline ends. The V gene's germline CDR1 is SGDLS and CDR2 YYNGEE. This CDR3 contains 17 residues. The chain's CDR3 is CASSVEAGRKLEFGYTF. CDR3 nucleotides: TGTGCCAGCAGCGTAGAGGCGGGACGGAAGTTGGAATTCGGCTACACCTTC.

This chain joins TRBV19 and TRBJ2-2; TRBD1 agrees at 11 bases. The CDR3 spans 16 residues. V dropped 4 bases and J dropped 5; count of bases not matched to a gene: 6. The germline V gene encodes CDR1 LNHDA and CDR2 SQIVND (reference sequence). CDR3 in DNA: TGTGCCAGTAGTACAAGGGACAGGGGGGGAACCGGGGAGCTGTTTTTT. This codes for CASSTRDRGGTGELFF.

This clone was recorded once. This sequence joins TRBV16 and TRBJ1-1; D might be TRBD1 (6 bases). This CDR3 has 16 amino acids. Trimming took 2 bases from V and 3 from J, leaving 16 bases between them. Germline loops: CDR1 KGHSY, CDR2 FQNENV. The CDR3 coding sequence is TGTGCCAGCAGCCAAGCGGCGGGCAGGGGCGACACTGAAGCTTTCTTT. Residues: CASSQAAGRGDTEAFF.